Included here is one T cell receptor (beta chain) sequence, with context. TCRdb reprocessed the 5' RACE reads and stores each CDR3 protein as one record, lacking DNA. In total, the table holds 150,000 or so distinct CDR3 sequences. The CDR3 totals 15 residues. Looked up from germline, CDR1 is DFQATT and CDR2 is SNEGSKA (reference sequence). The sample originates from a study of monozygotic twins with inflammatory bowel disease. Specimen: blood. This TCR derives from a human donor with ulcerative colitis or Crohn's disease, or a healthy co-twin of an affected twin (not recorded which). This chain links TRBV20-1 with TRBJ1-1; TCRdb indicates TRBD1, and absent DNA this call remains unverified. CDR3 residues: CSARDQGPPWAEAFF.